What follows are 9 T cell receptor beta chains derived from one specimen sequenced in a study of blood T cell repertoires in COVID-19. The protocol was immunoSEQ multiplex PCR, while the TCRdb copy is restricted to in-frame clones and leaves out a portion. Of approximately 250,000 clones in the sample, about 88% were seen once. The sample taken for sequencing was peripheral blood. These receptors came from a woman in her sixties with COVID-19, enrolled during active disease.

This CDR3 reads CAIGALADTQYF. The CDR3 region has the DNA TGTGCCATCGGGGCCCTGGCAGATACGCAGTATTTT. The rearrangement joins TRBV10-3 to TRBJ2-3; possible D gene TRBD1, 5 bases. Germline V CDR1 and CDR2: ENHRY, SYGVKD. The CDR3 covers 12 residues. Trimming took off 8 bases at V and 4 bases at J, with 10 bases between the two ends.

The chain's CDR3 is CASSLGQGRNEQFF. CDR3 DNA: TGTGCCAGCAGCTTAGGTCAGGGCCGGAATGAGCAGTTCTTC. The chain recombines TRBV7-7 with TRBJ2-1; weak D call: TRBD1 (5 bases). Germline V gene sequence: CDR1 SSHAT, CDR2 FNYEAQ (reference sequence). V was trimmed by 1 base and J by 7 bases, leaving 11 bases between them. CDR3 length: 14 residues.

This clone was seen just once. The DNA of the CDR3 is TGTGCCACCAGCCTCCGAGGGCGAGGGACTAGCCTTGAGCAGTTCTTC. Translated, it gives CATSLRGRGTSLEQFF. The chain uses TRBV15 and TRBJ2-1, with TRBD2 matching 9 bases. This CDR3 has 16 residues. Germline values: CDR1 LNHNV, CDR2 YYDKDF (reference sequence). J was trimmed by 9 bases and V by 5 bases; bases with no gene match: 14.

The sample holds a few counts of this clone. The CDR3 protein is CASRRFSSGANTGELFF. The CDR3 DNA reads TGTGCCAGCAGGCGATTTTCGAGCGGGGCGAACACCGGGGAGCTGTTTTTT. This rearrangement joins TRBV28 to TRBJ2-2; TRBD2 matches 7 bases. CDR1 and CDR2 from the germline V gene are MDHEN and SYDVKM. The CDR3 covers 17 residues. Losses at the gene ends were 6 bases for V and 0 bases for J; bases not matched to a gene: 10.

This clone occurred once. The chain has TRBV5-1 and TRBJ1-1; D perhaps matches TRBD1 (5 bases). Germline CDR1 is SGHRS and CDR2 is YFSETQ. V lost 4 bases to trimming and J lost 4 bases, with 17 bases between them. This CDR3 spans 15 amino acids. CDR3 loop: CASSANRFMRTEAFF. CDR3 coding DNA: TGCGCCAGCAGCGCAAACAGGTTTATGCGCACTGAAGCTTTCTTT.

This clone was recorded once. The CDR3 DNA reads TGTGCCAGCAGCACCTACCGGGGTCAGATTAGCAATCAGCCCCAGCATTTT. Translation: CASSTYRGQISNQPQHF. The J gene is TRBJ1-5, the V gene TRBV6-2 or TRBV6-3, with D uncertain. In germline, CDR1 is MNHEY, CDR2 SVGEGT. V was shortened by 6 bases and J by 0 bases, with 18 bases between the two germline ends. The CDR3 contains 17 residues.

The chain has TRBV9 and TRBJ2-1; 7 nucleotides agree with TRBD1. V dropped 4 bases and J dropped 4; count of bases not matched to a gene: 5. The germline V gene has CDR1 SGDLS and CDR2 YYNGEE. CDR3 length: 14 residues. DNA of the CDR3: TGTGCCAGCAGCCCCCCAGGGGGATACAATGAGCAGTTCTTC. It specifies CASSPPGGYNEQFF.

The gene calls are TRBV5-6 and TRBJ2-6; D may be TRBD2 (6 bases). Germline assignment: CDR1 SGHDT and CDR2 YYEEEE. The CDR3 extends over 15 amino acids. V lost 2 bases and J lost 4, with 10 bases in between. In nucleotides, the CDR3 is TGTGCCAGCAGCTTCCTAGCGACCGGGGCCAACGTCCTGACTTTC. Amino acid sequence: CASSFLATGANVLTF.

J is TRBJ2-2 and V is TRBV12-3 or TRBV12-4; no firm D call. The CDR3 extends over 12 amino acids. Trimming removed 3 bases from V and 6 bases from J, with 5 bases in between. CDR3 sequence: CASSFYSGELFF. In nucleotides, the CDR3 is TGTGCCAGCAGTTTTTATTCCGGGGAGCTGTTTTTT.